One sample yielded the 5 T cell receptor beta chains listed below, sequenced in a study of shared clonotypes between healthy human individuals. TCRdb keeps only in-frame clones here, not all; method: immunoSEQ multiplex PCR. The sample includes approximately 2.5 million clones, just over 90% of them seen just once. The sequenced sample was naive CD4+ T cells sorted from blood. Sample subset: CD45RA+ positively selected. These receptors all stem from a man aged 18-30 years in good health.

The rearrangement joins TRBV6-1 to TRBJ2-7, with D possibly TRBD2 on 6 matching bases. This CDR3 spans 13 amino acids. CDR1 is MNHNS and CDR2 is SASEGT in the germline V gene. The ends were cut back, 9 bases at V and 4 bases at J, with 16 bases in the middle. As DNA, the CDR3 is TGTGCCAGTACTCGGACGGGACTTTACGAGCAGTACTTC. As protein: CASTRTGLYEQYF.

V is TRBV5-4 and J is TRBJ1-1; D perhaps matches TRBD1 (6 bases). V lost 2 bases, J lost 3 bases, and 8 bases lay in between. Germline CDR1 and CDR2: SGHNT and YYREEE (reference sequence). The CDR3 length is 13 residues. CDR3 coding DNA: TGTGCCAGCAGCTTTGGGGGCCACACTGAAGCTTTCTTT. Translated: CASSFGGHTEAFF.

To note about this clone: The junction does not match germline at one end; this may be a read error. The CDR3 loop is CASSVGSRRELFF. For the CDR3, the DNA is TGTGCTAGCAGCGTAGGGAGCAGGCGGGAGCTGTTTTTT. The gene calls are TRBV7-7 and TRBJ2-2, with a possible D match to TRBD2 (5 bases). From germline, CDR1 is SSHAT and CDR2 FNYEAQ (reference sequence). The CDR3 is 13 residues long.

This CDR3 reads CAISESHGYTF. The DNA for the CDR3 is TGTGCCATCAGTGAGTCCCACGGCTACACCTTC. The V gene is TRBV10-3, the J gene TRBJ1-2; no definite D call. CDR3 length: 11 amino acids. V lost 0 bases and J 8 bases, leaving 4 bases between the germline ends. Looked up from germline, CDR1 is ENHRY and CDR2 is SYGVKD.

The gene calls are TRBV30 and TRBJ2-3, with D perhaps given as TRBD1 or TRBD2 (5 bases each). CDR1 GTSNPN and CDR2 SVGIG come from the germline V gene (reference sequence). The length of the CDR3 is 13 residues. V gave up 1 base and J gave up 4 bases, with 9 bases separating them. The CDR3 DNA reads TGTGCCTGGAGTGACGGGGCCGCAGATACGCAGTATTTT. It codes for CAWSDGAADTQYF.